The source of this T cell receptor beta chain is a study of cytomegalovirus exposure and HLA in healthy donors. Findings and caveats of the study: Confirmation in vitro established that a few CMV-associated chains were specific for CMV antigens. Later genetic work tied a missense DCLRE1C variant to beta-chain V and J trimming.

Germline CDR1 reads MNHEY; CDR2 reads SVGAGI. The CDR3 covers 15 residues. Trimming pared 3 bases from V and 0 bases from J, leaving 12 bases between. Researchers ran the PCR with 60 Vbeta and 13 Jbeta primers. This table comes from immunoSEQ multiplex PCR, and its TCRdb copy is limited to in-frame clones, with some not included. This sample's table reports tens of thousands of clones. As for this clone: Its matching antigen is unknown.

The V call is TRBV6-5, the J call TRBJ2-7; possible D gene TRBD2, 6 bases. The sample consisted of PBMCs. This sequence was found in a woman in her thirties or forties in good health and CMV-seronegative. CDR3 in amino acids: CASSYVATSSYEQYF. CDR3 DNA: TGTGCCAGCAGTTATGTAGCGACTAGCTCCTACGAGCAGTACTTC.